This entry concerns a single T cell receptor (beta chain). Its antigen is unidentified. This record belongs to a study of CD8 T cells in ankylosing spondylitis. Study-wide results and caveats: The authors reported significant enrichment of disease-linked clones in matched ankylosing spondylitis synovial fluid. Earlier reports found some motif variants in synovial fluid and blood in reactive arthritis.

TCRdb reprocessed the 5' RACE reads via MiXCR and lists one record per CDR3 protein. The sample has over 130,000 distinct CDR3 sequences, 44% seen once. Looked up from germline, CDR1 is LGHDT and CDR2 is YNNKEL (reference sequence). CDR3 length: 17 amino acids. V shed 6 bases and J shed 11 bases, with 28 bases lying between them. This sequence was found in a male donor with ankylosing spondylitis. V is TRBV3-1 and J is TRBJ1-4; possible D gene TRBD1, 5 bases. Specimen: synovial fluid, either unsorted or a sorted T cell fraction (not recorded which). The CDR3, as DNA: TGTGCCAGCAGTCCTATCCCGAGGGCGGTATACGGGGCGAAACTGTTTTTT. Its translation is CASSPIPRAVYGAKLFF.